Below are 3 T cell receptor beta chains sequenced from a single sample in a study of identical twins (TCRdb year 2016). The library relied on 5' RACE. Sequencing used an Illumina HiSeq 2000. TCRdb reprocessed the public reads (quality trimming at Q25 with fastp, clone calling with MiXCR) and kept in-frame beta chains. Each record represents a unique CDR3 protein, reported with the most common genes and DNA among its rows. The sample table lists hundreds of thousands of distinct CDR3 sequences, 8.6% of them with a count of one. Roughly 0.97% of the sample rests with the top ten. These same data were also listed under a study on yellow fever vaccine responses in identical twins.

The material sequenced was PBMCs. These receptors were taken from a woman between 18 and 30 years old in good health.

A few counts support this clonotype. This chain uses TRBV19 with TRBJ2-7; 9 positions agree with TRBD1. The CDR3 covers 16 residues. V dropped 5 bases and J dropped 2; count of bases not matched to a gene: 10. The germline CDR1 and CDR2 sequences are LNHDA and SQIVND (reference sequence). CDR3 sequence: CASSPGTGNGAYEQYF. The CDR3 nucleotides are TGTGCCAGTAGTCCGGGGACAGGGAACGGCGCCTACGAGCAGTACTTC.

This clonotype was detected many times. The rearrangement uses TRBV12-3 or TRBV12-4 and TRBJ1-5; weak D call: TRBD1 (5 bases). The V end was cut by 5 bases, the J end by 3 bases, with 14 bases between. The CDR3 totals 15 residues. The CDR3 sequence is CASSPHRQPNQPQHF. In DNA form, the CDR3 reads TGTGCCAGCAGTCCACATCGACAGCCCAATCAGCCCCAGCATTTT.

This clonotype was observed a single time. A much bigger clone sits one base away, suggesting this may be a read error. The CDR3 DNA is TGTGCCAGCAGTTTAAAGCAGGGCTCTCAAGAGACCCTGTACTTC. This translates into CASSLKQGSQETLYF. J is TRBJ2-5 and V is TRBV28, with D perhaps matching TRBD1 (5 bases). From germline, CDR1 is MDHEN and CDR2 SYDVKM. The CDR3 consists of 15 residues.